This T cell receptor beta chain was found in a study of blood T cell repertoires in COVID-19. Study overall: Sample material is recorded as cDNA or gDNA derived from T cells, B-cell-depleted T cells, or PBMCs.

For recovered donors of Cohort 3, there were two negative PCRs, clearance, or symptom resolution. V was shortened by 0 bases and J by 7 bases, with 8 bases between the two germline ends. Germline-derived CDR1 and CDR2 are SGHNT and YYREEE (reference sequence). This CDR3 contains 14 residues. In the original workflow: For nucleated cells, counts were estimated from reference gene primer amplification. Here immunoSEQ multiplex PCR was the method, and the copy in TCRdb shows in-frame clones only, minus some. V and J calls and clone size follow that table, whereas D and trimming were derived from the DNA. The table has about 350,000 clones, about 90% seen once; the top ten hold more than 0.8%.

The TCR comes from a woman in her 30s who had recovered from COVID-19. The sequenced material came from PBMCs or T cells enriched from blood (not recorded which). The rearrangement uses TRBV5-4 and TRBJ1-6; D uncertain. The DNA for the CDR3 is TGTGCCAGCAGCTTGGACACCTCCAATTCACCCCTCCACTTT. It translates to CASSLDTSNSPLHF.